These 11 T cell receptor beta chains share one sample of origin, sequenced in a study of blood T cell repertoires in COVID-19 (TCRdb year 2020). The library was obtained by the immunoSEQ multiplex PCR assay. Here the immuneACCESS table is served through TCRdb, limited to in-frame sequences with V and J called. Missing clones are a known gap in these copies; in checked studies unresolved V genes cover under half, and the rest lacks a known reason. The sample table records over 100,000 clones; just under 90% of these occur just once. The ten most abundant clones make up around 1.1% of the sample. Source material: peripheral blood. All receptors derive from a human donor in a cohort sampled during active COVID-19.

The gene calls are TRBV7-9 and TRBJ2-5, with D possibly being TRBD1 (6 bases). Germline lookup yields CDR1 SEHNR and CDR2 FQNEAQ (reference sequence). V dropped 2 bases and J dropped 5 bases, with 12 bases sitting between them. There are 14 residues in the CDR3. The CDR3 reads CASSLYGGRETQYF. In nucleotides, the CDR3 is TGTGCCAGCAGCTTATATGGGGGCCGGGAGACCCAGTACTTC. The full variable domain, in which reference TRBV7-9 and TRBJ2-5 provide the parts outside the CDR3, is DTGVSQNPRHKITKRGQNVTFRCDPISEHNRLYWYRQTLGQGPEFLTYFQNEAQLEKSRLLSDRFSAERPKGSFSTLEIQRTEQGDSAMYLCASSLYGGRETQYFGPGTRLLVL.

V is TRBV3-1 (or the pseudogene TRBV3-2) and J is TRBJ1-1; D gene ambiguous. Germline V CDR1 and CDR2: LGHDT, YNNKEL (reference sequence). Trimming shortened V by 4 bases and J by 2 bases, and 11 bases separated the two germline ends. The CDR3 loop spans 14 amino acids. The CDR3 region is CASSPGLGNTEAFF. The CDR3 DNA sequence: TGTGCCAGCAGCCCGGGATTGGGCAACACTGAAGCTTTCTTT.

This chain links TRBV10-3 with TRBJ1-2; D gene unclear. Per the germline V gene, CDR1 is ENHRY and CDR2 is SYGVKD. The CDR3 loop spans 14 amino acids. V was pared by 2 bases and J by 6 bases, with 13 bases between. CDR3 nucleotides: TGTGCCATCAGTGAGACAGAGTTCAATAATGGCTACACCTTC. Amino acid sequence: CAISETEFNNGYTF.

The chain recombines TRBV5-6 with TRBJ1-1; no reliable D call. CDR1 and CDR2 (germline): SGHDT, YYEEEE. V lost 0 bases to trimming and J lost 2 bases, with 5 bases between them. The CDR3 runs to 13 residues. For the CDR3, the DNA is TGTGCCAGCAGCTTGGGCGGTAACACTGAAGCTTTCTTT. It specifies CASSLGGNTEAFF. Using reference TRBV5-6 and TRBJ1-1 for the parts outside the CDR3, the full variable domain is DAGVTQSPTHLIKTRGQQVTLRCSPKSGHDTVSWYQQALGQGPQFIFQYYEEEERQRGNFPDRFSGHQFPNYSSELNVNALLLGDSALYLCASSLGGNTEAFFGQGTRLTVV.

As concerns this clone: Other DNA sequences in the sample encode the same CDR3. This sequence joins TRBV5-1 and TRBJ2-7; unclear D gene. There are 14 residues in the CDR3. V was clipped by 0 bases and J by 3 bases, with 10 bases between them. Germline assignment: CDR1 SGHRS and CDR2 YFSETQ. CDR3 sequence: CASSLGTGIYEQYF. CDR3 nucleotides: TGCGCCAGCAGCTTGGGTACGGGTATCTACGAGCAGTACTTC.

This clone was recorded only once. CDR3 amino acids: CASSLAVLAGGRHADTQYF. CDR3 DNA: TGTGCCAGCAGCTTAGCTGTGCTAGCGGGGGGCCGACACGCAGATACGCAGTATTTT. This rearrangement joins TRBV11-3 to TRBJ2-3; 11 positions agree with TRBD2. This CDR3 has 19 amino acids. Germline V gene sequence: CDR1 SGHNT, CDR2 YENEEA. The J segment lost 4 bases and the V segment lost 1 base, leaving 13 bases of the junction unmatched.

This chain connects TRBV4-2 to TRBJ1-1; D might be TRBD1 (5 bases). The CDR3 is made up of 15 amino acids. The germline V and J ends were trimmed by 4 bases and 5 bases, with 17 bases remaining between them. Germline CDR1 and CDR2: LGHNA and YNFKEQ. The CDR3 spells CASSPPGTGRTEAFF. DNA for the CDR3: TGTGCCAGCAGCCCCCCCGGGACCGGGAGAACTGAAGCTTTCTTT.

The chain uses TRBV29-1 and TRBJ2-7; 7 positions agree with TRBD1. Trimming at V came to 4 bases and at J to 3 bases, leaving 3 bases not matched to a gene. Germline values: CDR1 SQVTM, CDR2 ANQGSEA. The CDR3 extends over 12 amino acids. As DNA, the CDR3 is TGCAGCGTTGGAGGGACAGACTACGAGCAGTACTTC. Translation: CSVGGTDYEQYF.

This chain uses TRBV18 with TRBJ2-5; 9 bases line up with TRBD2. The CDR3 runs to 18 residues. The J segment lost 5 bases and the V segment lost 1 base, leaving 14 bases of the junction unmatched. CDR1 and CDR2 from the germline V gene are KGHSH and LQKENI. The CDR3 spells CASSPQSSGGRARETQYF. CDR3 DNA sequence: TGTGCCAGCTCACCACAATCATCAGGCGGGAGGGCCCGGGAGACCCAGTACTTC.

This clone was recorded once. V is TRBV2 and J is TRBJ1-4, with 7 positions matching TRBD1. CDR3 length equals 16 residues. V lost 4 bases, J lost 1 base, and 6 bases stayed unmatched. Germline V CDR1 and CDR2: SNHLY, FYNNEI. The DNA for the CDR3 is TGTGCCAGCAGTGTCGACAGGGTGGTAACTAATGAAAAACTGTTTTTT. Its translation is CASSVDRVVTNEKLFF.

This rearrangement joins TRBV7-9 to TRBJ1-1; 8 bases align to TRBD1. CDR1 is SEHNR and CDR2 is FQNEAQ in the germline V gene (reference sequence). V lost 2 bases, J lost 1 base, and 3 bases stayed unmatched. The CDR3 length is 15 residues. CDR3 bases: TGTGCCAGCAGCTTACTCCAGGGGGCGAACACTGAAGCTTTCTTT. Translating gives CASSLLQGANTEAFF.